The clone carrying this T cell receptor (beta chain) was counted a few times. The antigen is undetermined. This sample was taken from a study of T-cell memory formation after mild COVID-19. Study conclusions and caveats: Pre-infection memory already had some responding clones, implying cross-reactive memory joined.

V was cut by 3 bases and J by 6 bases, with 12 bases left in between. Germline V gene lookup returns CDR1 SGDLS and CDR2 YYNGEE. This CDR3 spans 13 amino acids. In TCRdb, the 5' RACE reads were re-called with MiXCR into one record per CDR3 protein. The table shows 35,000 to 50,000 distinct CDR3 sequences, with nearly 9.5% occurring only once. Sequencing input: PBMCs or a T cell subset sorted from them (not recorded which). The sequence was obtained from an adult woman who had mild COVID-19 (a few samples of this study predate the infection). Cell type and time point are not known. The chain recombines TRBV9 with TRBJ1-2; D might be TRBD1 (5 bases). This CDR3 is CASSGLGVHGYTF. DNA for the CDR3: TGTGCCAGCAGCGGACTAGGGGTACATGGCTACACCTTC.